The rows below give T cell receptor beta chains drawn from one sample of a study of Ad26.COV2.S vaccination and SARS-CoV-2 variants. TCRdb's table, derived via immunoSEQ multiplex PCR, lists solely in-frame clones and lacks some. This sample yields about 350,000 clones, of which around 92% are seen a single time; roughly 3.9% belongs to the top ten. This material consisted of peripheral blood, taken after recovery from COVID-19. These receptors were obtained from a human donor who had recovered from COVID-19. Each CDR3 is given with its conserved first and last residue. D genes are given only for firm matches. Not every row has a clone size; where given, it reads once, few, many or a size class.

abundance	v_gene	j_gene	d_gene	CDR3nt	CDR3aa
.	TRBV7-9	TRBJ2-7	.	TGTGCCAGCAGCTTAGAGGGGCAGGGAGAGCAGTACTTC	CASSLEGQGEQYF
.	TRBV19	TRBJ2-2	.	TGTGCCAGTAGTATTGGTAAACAGGGCACCGGGGAGCTGTTTTTT	CASSIGKQGTGELFF
.	TRBV18	TRBJ1-2	.	TGTGCCAGCACCCCGGACGAGGGTAACTATGGCTACACCTTC	CASTPDEGNYGYTF
once	TRBV3-1/TRBV3-2	TRBJ2-2	.	TGTGCCAGCAGCCAAGGAGATTTTAACACCGGGGAGCTGTTTTTT	CASSQGDFNTGELFF
.	TRBV6-5	TRBJ2-1	.	TGTGCCAGCAGCCACAGCGGGTCAACCTACAATGAGCAGTTCTTC	CASSHSGSTYNEQFF
.	TRBV7-3	TRBJ2-1	TRBD2	TGTGCCAGCAGCTTAACGGTAGCGGGGAGGAATGAGCAGTTCTTC	CASSLTVAGRNEQFF
.	TRBV24-1	TRBJ2-7	.	TGTGCCATCTACCTCGGACCTCCGTACTTC	CAIYLGPPYF
.	TRBV15	TRBJ2-7	.	TGTGCCACCACCCCAAGAGGGGGCTACGAGCAGTACTTC	CATTPRGGYEQYF
.	TRBV6-5	TRBJ2-7	TRBD2	TGTGCCAGCAGGCCCGGGACTAGCGGTTACGAGCAGTACTTC	CASRPGTSGYEQYF
.	TRBV7-9	TRBJ2-7	.	TGTGCCAGCGGCAGTGGCGGGGGCCCCTACGAGCAGTACTTC	CASGSGGGPYEQYF
.	TRBV10-3	TRBJ1-6	TRBD1	TGTGCCATCAGTGAGTCGGGACAGGGCAATTCACCCCTCCACTTT	CAISESGQGNSPLHF
.	TRBV5-1	TRBJ2-7	.	TGCGCCAGCAGCTTTGGACAGACCCCCTCCTACGAGCAGTACTTC	CASSFGQTPSYEQYF
few	TRBV13	TRBJ1-2	TRBD1	TGTGCCAGCAGCATAGGACAGGGGGCCGGCTATGGCTACACCTTC	CASSIGQGAGYGYTF
.	TRBV19	TRBJ2-6	.	TGTGCCAGTAGTCAGGGTAACTCTGGGGCCAACGTCCTGACTTTC	CASSQGNSGANVLTF
.	TRBV12-5	TRBJ1-2	.	TGTGCTAGTGGTTTGGACAGGAATTCAGACACCTTC	CASGLDRNSDTF
.	TRBV7-2	TRBJ2-1	TRBD2	TGTGCCAGCAGCTCCCCGGGACTAGCGGCTTATGAGCAGTTCTTC	CASSSPGLAAYEQFF
.	TRBV4-1	TRBJ2-5	.	TGCGCCAGCAGCCCTTTTACTCGGGCAAGGGGAGAGACCCAGTACTTC	CASSPFTRARGETQYF
.	TRBV27	TRBJ1-1	.	TGTGCCAGCAGGATGGGACCTATGAACACTGAAGCTTTCTTT	CASRMGPMNTEAFF
.	TRBV12-3/TRBV12-4	TRBJ1-2	.	TGTGCCAGCAGCTTAAGTCGGGGCCGCGGCTACACCTTC	CASSLSRGRGYTF
once	TRBV10-1	TRBJ2-2	.	TGCGCCAGCCGGCCAGGCCTCACCGGGGAGCTGTTTTTT	CASRPGLTGELFF
.	TRBV19	TRBJ1-2	.	TGTGCCAGTAGGACCTGGGAGGCATCCTATGGCTACACCTTC	CASRTWEASYGYTF
.	TRBV20-1	TRBJ2-7	.	TGCAGTGCCCCGAGAGGGTACGAGCAGTACTTC	CSAPRGYEQYF
.	TRBV10-1	TRBJ2-4	.	TGCGCCAGCAGTCGGGACGCCAAAAACATTCAGTACTTC	CASSRDAKNIQYF
.	TRBV24-1	TRBJ2-2	TRBD1	TGTGCCACCAGTGACGGGGACAGGGTTTCCGGGGAGCTGTTTTTT	CATSDGDRVSGELFF
.	TRBV9	TRBJ2-5	.	TGTGCCAGCAGCGTAGGTTCAGGGTATGAATTAGAGACCCAGTACTTC	CASSVGSGYELETQYF
few	TRBV7-9	TRBJ1-1	TRBD1	TGTGCCAGACAAACTTGGGAGCAGGGGGCGAACACTGAAGCTTTCTTT	CARQTWEQGANTEAFF
.	TRBV7-9	TRBJ2-1	TRBD1	TGTGCCAGCAGCCTGGGACAGGGGGTAAAGTTCTTC	CASSLGQGVKFF
.	TRBV7-3	TRBJ1-1	TRBD1	TGTGCCAGCAGCTCTCAGGGGGGGAACACTGAAGCTTTCTTT	CASSSQGGNTEAFF
.	TRBV7-6	TRBJ2-7	TRBD1	TGTGCCAGCAGCAAAACCGCCTCCGGGACAGCGACCTACGAGCAGTACTTC	CASSKTASGTATYEQYF
.	TRBV7-8	TRBJ1-4	TRBD1	TGTGCCAGCAGCTCAGGGACAGGCGGTACGGAAAAACTGTTTTTT	CASSSGTGGTEKLFF
.	TRBV1	TRBJ2-5	.	TGCACCAGCCAAGGGGAGACCCAGTACTTC	CTSQGETQYF
few	TRBV7-9	TRBJ2-2	TRBD1	TGTGCCAGCAGCGGGGACAGGGTAAACACCGGGGAGCTGTTTTTT	CASSGDRVNTGELFF
.	TRBV5-8	TRBJ2-2	TRBD2	TGTGCCAGCAGCTTTAAGGGACTAGCGGGCACCGGGGAGCTGTTTTTT	CASSFKGLAGTGELFF
.	TRBV13	TRBJ2-7	TRBD1	TGTGCCAGCAGCTTGGGACAGGGGGCTTCCTACGAGCAGTACTTC	CASSLGQGASYEQYF
.	TRBV7-2	TRBJ2-7	TRBD2	TGTGCCAGCAGCCTCCCCCGGGGTAGCGGGGGCCCCTACGAGCAGTACTTC	CASSLPRGSGGPYEQYF
.	TRBV6-5	TRBJ2-1	TRBD2	TGTGCCAGCAGTTACTTGGGACTAGCGGTTCACAATGAGCAGTTCTTC	CASSYLGLAVHNEQFF
.	TRBV27	TRBJ2-1	.	TGTGCCAGCAGATCAGTTACTGAGCAGTTCTTC	CASRSVTEQFF
.	TRBV5-1	TRBJ2-3	TRBD1	TGCGCCAGCAGCTTGGAACAGGGGGCGTCCGATACGCAGTATTTT	CASSLEQGASDTQYF
once	TRBV10-3	TRBJ1-1	TRBD1	TGTGCCATCCGCGGCCCGGGACAGGGCGACACTGAAGCTTTCTTT	CAIRGPGQGDTEAFF